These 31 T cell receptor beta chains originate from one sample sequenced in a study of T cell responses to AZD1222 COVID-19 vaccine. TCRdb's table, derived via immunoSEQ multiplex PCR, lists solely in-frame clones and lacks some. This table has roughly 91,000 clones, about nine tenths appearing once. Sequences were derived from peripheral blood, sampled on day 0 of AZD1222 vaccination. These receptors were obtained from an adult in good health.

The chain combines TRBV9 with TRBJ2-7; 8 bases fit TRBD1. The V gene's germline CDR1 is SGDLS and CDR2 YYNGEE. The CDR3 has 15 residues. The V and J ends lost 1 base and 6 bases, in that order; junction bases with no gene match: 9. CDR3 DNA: TGTGCCAGCAGCGTAACGTCCCAGGGGGCAAGCGAGCAGTACTTC. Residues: CASSVTSQGASEQYF.

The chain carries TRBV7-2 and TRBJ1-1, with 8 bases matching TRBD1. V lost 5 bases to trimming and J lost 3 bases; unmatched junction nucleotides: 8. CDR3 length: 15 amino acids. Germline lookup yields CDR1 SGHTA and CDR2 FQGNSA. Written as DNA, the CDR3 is TGTGCCAGCAGCCCAAGACAGGGGAAGTACACTGAAGCTTTCTTT. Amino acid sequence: CASSPRQGKYTEAFF.

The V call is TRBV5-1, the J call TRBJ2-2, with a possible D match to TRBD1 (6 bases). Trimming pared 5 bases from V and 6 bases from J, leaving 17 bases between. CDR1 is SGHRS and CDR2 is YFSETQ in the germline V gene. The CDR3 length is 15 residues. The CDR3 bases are TGCGCCAGCAGAGGGATGCAGGGGCAAGCCGGGGAGCTGTTTTTT. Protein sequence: CASRGMQGQAGELFF.

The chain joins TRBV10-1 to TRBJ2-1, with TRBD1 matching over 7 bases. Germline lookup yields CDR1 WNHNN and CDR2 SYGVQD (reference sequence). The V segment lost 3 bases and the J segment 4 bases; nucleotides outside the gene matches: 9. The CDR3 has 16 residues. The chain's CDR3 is CASSDSPGQRYNEQFF. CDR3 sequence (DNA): TGCGCCAGCAGTGACTCTCCGGGACAGCGTTACAATGAGCAGTTCTTC.

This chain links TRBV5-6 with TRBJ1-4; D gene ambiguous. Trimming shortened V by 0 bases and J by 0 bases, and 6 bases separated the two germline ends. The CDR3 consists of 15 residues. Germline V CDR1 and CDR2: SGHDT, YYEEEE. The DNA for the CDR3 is TGTGCCAGCAGCTTGGGACCAGCAACTAATGAAAAACTGTTTTTT. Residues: CASSLGPATNEKLFF.

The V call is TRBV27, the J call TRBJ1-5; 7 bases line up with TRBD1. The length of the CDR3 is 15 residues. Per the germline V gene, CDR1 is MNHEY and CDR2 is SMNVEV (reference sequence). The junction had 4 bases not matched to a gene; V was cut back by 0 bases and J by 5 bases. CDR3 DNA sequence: TGTGCCAGCAGTTTATCCTTCAGGGGGGATCAGCCCCAGCATTTT. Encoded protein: CASSLSFRGDQPQHF.

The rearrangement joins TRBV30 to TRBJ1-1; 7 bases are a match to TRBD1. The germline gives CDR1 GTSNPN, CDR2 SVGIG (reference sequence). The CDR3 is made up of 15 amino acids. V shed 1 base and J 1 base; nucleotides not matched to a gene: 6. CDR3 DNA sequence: TGTGCCTGGAGTGATGACAGGGCCTGGAACACTGAAGCTTTCTTT. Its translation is CAWSDDRAWNTEAFF.

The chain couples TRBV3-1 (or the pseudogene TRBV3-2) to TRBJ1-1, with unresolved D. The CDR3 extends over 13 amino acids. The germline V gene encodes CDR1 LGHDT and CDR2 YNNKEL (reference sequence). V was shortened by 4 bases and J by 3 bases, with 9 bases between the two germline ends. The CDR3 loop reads CASSPMEDTEAFF. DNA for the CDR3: TGTGCCAGCAGCCCCATGGAGGACACTGAAGCTTTCTTT.

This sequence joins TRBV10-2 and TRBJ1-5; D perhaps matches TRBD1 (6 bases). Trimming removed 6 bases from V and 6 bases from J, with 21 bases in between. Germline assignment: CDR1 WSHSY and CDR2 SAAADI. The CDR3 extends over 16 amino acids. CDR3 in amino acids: CASRGGGGGGAQPQHF. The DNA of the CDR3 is TGCGCCAGCAGGGGTGGAGGGGGGGGCGGCGCTCAGCCCCAGCATTTT.

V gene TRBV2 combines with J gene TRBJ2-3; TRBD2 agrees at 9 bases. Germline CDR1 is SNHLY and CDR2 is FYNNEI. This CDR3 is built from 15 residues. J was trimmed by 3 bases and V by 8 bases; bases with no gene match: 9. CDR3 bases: TGTGCCAGCTCGGCGGGGGGGCGGGGTACAGATACGCAGTATTTT. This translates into CASSAGGRGTDTQYF.

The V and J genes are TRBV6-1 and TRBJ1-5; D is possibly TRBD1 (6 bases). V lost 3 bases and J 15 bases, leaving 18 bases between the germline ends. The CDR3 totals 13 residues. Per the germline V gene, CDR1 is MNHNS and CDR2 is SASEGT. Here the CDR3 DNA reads TGTGCCAGCAGTGACGCCTACGGGGGGGCCTCGCATTTT. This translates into CASSDAYGGASHF.

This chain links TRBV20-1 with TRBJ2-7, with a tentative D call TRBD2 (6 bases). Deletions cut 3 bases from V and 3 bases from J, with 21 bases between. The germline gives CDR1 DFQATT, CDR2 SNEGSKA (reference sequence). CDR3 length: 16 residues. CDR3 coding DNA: TGCAGTGCTAGTACGGCCCTTTGGGGAGGTAGCTACGAGCAGTACTTC. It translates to CSASTALWGGSYEQYF.

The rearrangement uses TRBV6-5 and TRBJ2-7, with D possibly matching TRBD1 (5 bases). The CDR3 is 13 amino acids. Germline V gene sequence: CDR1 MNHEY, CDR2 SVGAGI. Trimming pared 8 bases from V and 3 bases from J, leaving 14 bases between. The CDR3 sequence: CASRRAEVYEQYF. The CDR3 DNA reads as TGTGCCAGCCGCAGGGCTGAGGTCTACGAGCAGTACTTC.

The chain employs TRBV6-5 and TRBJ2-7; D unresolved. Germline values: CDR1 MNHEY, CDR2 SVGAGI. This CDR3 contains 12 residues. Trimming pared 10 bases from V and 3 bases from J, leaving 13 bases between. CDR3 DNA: TGTGCCATCAAGGGTGACATCTACGAGCAGTACTTC. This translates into CAIKGDIYEQYF.

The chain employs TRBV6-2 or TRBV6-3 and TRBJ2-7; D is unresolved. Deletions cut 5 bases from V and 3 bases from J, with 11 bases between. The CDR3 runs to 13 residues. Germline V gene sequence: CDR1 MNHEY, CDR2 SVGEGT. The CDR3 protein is CASSHGPIYEQYF. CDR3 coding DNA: TGTGCCAGCAGTCATGGGCCTATCTACGAGCAGTACTTC.

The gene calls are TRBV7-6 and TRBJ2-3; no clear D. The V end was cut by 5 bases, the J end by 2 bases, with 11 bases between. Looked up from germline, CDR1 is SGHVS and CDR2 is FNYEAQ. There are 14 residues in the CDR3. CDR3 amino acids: CASSRRLDTDTQYF. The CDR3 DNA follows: TGTGCCAGCAGCCGCCGACTTGACACAGATACGCAGTATTTT.

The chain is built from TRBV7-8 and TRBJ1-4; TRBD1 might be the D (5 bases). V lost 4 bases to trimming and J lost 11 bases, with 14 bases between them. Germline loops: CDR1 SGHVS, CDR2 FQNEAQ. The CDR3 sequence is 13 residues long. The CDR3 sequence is CASSSAGTVKLFF. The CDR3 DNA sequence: TGTGCCAGCAGCTCGGCGGGGACGGTGAAACTGTTTTTT.

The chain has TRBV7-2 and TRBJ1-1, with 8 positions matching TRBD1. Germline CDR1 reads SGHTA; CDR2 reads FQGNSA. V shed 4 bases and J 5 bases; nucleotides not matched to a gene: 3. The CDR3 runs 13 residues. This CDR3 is CASSSDRGTEAFF. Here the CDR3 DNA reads TGTGCCAGCAGCTCAGACAGGGGAACTGAAGCTTTCTTT.

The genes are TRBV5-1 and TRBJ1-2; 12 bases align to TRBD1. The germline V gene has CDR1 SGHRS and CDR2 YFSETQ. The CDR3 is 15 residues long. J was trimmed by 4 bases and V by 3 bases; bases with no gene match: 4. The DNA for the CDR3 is TGCGCCAGCAGCTCCGGGACAGGGGGCGGCTATGGCTACACCTTC. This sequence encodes CASSSGTGGGYGYTF.

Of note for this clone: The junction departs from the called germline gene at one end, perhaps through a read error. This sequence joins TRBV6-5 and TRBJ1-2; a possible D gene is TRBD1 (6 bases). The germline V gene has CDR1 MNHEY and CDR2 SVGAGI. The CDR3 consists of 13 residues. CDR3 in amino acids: CASNYRAGWFYTF. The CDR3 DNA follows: TGTGCCAGCAATTACAGGGCAGGGTGGTTCTACACCTTC.

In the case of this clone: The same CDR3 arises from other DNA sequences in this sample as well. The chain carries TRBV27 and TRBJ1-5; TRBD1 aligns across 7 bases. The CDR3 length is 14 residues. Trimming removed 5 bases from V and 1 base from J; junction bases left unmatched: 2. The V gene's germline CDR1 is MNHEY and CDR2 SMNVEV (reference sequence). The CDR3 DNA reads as TGTGCCAGCAGTCGACAGGGCAGCAATCAGCCCCAGCATTTT. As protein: CASSRQGSNQPQHF.

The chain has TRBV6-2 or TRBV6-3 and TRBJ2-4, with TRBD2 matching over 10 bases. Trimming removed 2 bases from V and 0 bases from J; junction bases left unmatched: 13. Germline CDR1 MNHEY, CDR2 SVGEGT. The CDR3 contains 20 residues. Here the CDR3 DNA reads TGTGCCAGCAGTTACGACCTCCTCAGCGGGAGGGCCGGAGCCAAAAACATTCAGTACTTC. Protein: CASSYDLLSGRAGAKNIQYF.

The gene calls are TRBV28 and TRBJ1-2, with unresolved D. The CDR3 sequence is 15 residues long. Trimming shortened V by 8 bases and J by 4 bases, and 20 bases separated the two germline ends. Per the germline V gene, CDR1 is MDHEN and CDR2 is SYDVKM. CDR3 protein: CASLPPSPPFYGYTF. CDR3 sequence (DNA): TGTGCCAGCCTACCTCCTAGTCCCCCTTTCTATGGCTACACCTTC.

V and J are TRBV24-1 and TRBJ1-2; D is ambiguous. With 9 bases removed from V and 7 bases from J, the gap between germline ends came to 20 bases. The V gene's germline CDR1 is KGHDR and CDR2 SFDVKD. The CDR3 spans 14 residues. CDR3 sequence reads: CATPSRRLPTGYTF. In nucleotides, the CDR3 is TGTGCCACCCCGTCCCGACGACTTCCGACTGGCTACACCTTC.

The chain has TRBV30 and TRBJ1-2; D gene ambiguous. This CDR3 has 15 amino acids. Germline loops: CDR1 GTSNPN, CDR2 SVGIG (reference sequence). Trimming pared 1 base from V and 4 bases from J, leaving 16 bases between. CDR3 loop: CAWSGRSPIVYGYTF. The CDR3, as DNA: TGTGCCTGGAGTGGCCGGAGTCCGATCGTCTATGGCTACACCTTC.

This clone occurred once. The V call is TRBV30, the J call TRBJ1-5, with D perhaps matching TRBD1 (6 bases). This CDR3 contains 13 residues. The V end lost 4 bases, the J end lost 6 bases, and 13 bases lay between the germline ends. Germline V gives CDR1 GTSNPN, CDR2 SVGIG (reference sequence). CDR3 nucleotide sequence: TGTGCCTGGACGGCAGGGGTGACTCAGCCCCAGCATTTT. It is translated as CAWTAGVTQPQHF. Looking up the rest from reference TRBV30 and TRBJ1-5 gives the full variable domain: SQTIHQWPATLVQPVGSPLSLECTVEGTSNPNLYWYRQAAGRGLQLLFYSVGIGQISSEVPQNLSASRPQDRQFILSSKKLLLSDSGFYLCAWTAGVTQPQHFGDGTRLSIL.

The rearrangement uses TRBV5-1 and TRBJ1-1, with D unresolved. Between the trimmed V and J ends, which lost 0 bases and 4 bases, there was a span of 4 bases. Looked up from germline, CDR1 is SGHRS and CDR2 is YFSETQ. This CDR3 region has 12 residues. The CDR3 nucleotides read TGCGCCAGCAGCTTGGGGAGCACTGAAGCTTTCTTT. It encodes CASSLGSTEAFF.

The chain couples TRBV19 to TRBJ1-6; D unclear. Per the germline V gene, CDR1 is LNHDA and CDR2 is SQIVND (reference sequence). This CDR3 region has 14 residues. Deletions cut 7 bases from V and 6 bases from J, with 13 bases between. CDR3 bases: TGTGCCAGTACCCTGGGCGCGGGTAATTCACCCCTCCACTTT. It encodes CASTLGAGNSPLHF.

The CDR3 loop reads CASRPTGDPPYEQYF. CDR3 nucleotides: TGTGCCAGCAGGCCTACAGGGGACCCTCCCTACGAGCAGTACTTC. V and J are TRBV6-5 and TRBJ2-7; 7 bases agree with TRBD1. The V gene's germline CDR1 is MNHEY and CDR2 SVGAGI. V gave up 6 bases and J gave up 2 bases; unmatched junction bases: 10. This CDR3 has 15 residues.

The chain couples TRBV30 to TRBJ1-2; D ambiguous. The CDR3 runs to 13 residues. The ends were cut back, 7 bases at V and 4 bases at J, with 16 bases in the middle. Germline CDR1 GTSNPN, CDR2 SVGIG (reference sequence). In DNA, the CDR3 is TGTGCCTCCCACACCTCAAGGGTCTATGGCTACACCTTC. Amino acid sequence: CASHTSRVYGYTF.

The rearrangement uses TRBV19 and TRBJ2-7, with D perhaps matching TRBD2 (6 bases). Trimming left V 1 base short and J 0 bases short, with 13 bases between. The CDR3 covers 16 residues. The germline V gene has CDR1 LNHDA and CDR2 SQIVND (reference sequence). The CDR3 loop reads CASSIALRDSSYEQYF. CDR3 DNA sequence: TGTGCCAGTAGTATAGCGTTGAGGGACTCCTCCTACGAGCAGTACTTC.